This T cell receptor beta chain was recovered during a study of OX40 agonist ivuxolimab in advanced cancers. Study in general: Subjects had a mean age of about 57 years, with a range of roughly 23 to 79; approximately 83% were male.

Trimming left V 4 bases short and J 9 bases short, with 21 bases between. The CDR3 runs 14 residues. Germline assignment: CDR1 SQVTM and CDR2 ANQGSEA. Measured with immunoSEQ multiplex PCR; TCRdb has only the in-frame clones, and not every one. In the table there are about 100,000 clones, 80% to 95% of which are singletons. The rearrangement joins TRBV29-1 to TRBJ1-1, with unresolved D. The source material was CD4+ or CD8+ T cells sorted from blood, sampled in a trial of the OX40 agonist ivuxolimab. The source of this sequence is an adult with an advanced solid tumor such as melanoma, head and neck, liver or kidney cancer. The CDR3, as DNA: TGCAGCGTTGGCCAGCGTGATGGATTTGCGAAAGCTTTCTTT. Its translation is CSVGQRDGFAKAFF.